These T cell receptor beta chains were read from a single sample in a study of control samples from healthy donors and cancer patients. This table comes from immunoSEQ multiplex PCR, and its TCRdb copy is limited to in-frame clones, with some not included. Here the sample spans some 130,000 clones, 75% to 95% being singletons. Sequencing used blood. These receptors all come from a man aged 18 to 30 in good health. Both conserved end residues are part of each CDR3. A D gene is named only where the DNA matches it firmly. The size of a clone is reported for some rows only, either as once, few or many, or as a class for expanded clones.

>.|few|TRBV3-1/TRBV3-2|TRBJ2-2
TGTGCCAGCAGCCAAGATTCAGGGGACTACACCGGGGAGCTGTTTTTT
CASSQDSGDYTGELFF
>TRBD1|.|TRBV6-5|TRBJ2-2
TGTGCCAGCAGCCGGGACAGGGCGTACACCGGGGAGCTGTTTTTT
CASSRDRAYTGELFF
>TRBD2|.|TRBV30|TRBJ2-2
TGTGCCTGGAGTTACCTAGCGGGAACGAACACCGGGGAGCTGTTTTTT
CAWSYLAGTNTGELFF
>.|.|TRBV10-3|TRBJ1-2
TGTGCCATCAGTGAGTCGACAGGTACCCGTGGCTACACCTTC
CAISESTGTRGYTF
>.|once|TRBV2|TRBJ1-4
TGTGCCAGCAGTGAAGGAGATTTCAATGAAAAACTGTTTTTT
CASSEGDFNEKLFF
>.|.|TRBV6-2/TRBV6-3|TRBJ2-2
TGTGCCAGCAGTTATACCGCCGGGGAGCTGTTTTTT
CASSYTAGELFF
>.|.|TRBV28|TRBJ1-1
TGTGCCAGCAGCCTGGAGAGTAGGACTGAAGCTTTCTTT
CASSLESRTEAFF
>.|.|TRBV4-1|TRBJ2-3
TGCGCCAGCAGCCAAGTGCGAGGCACGCAGTATTTT
CASSQVRGTQYF
>TRBD2|.|TRBV25-1|TRBJ2-1
TGTGCCAGCAGTGAGGCCCTAGCGGGAGGGCCGGATAATGAGCAGTTCTTC
CASSEALAGGPDNEQFF
>TRBD2|.|TRBV6-5|TRBJ2-3
TGTGCCAGCAGTTACGGAGCGGGAGTGAACACAGATACGCAGTATTTT
CASSYGAGVNTDTQYF